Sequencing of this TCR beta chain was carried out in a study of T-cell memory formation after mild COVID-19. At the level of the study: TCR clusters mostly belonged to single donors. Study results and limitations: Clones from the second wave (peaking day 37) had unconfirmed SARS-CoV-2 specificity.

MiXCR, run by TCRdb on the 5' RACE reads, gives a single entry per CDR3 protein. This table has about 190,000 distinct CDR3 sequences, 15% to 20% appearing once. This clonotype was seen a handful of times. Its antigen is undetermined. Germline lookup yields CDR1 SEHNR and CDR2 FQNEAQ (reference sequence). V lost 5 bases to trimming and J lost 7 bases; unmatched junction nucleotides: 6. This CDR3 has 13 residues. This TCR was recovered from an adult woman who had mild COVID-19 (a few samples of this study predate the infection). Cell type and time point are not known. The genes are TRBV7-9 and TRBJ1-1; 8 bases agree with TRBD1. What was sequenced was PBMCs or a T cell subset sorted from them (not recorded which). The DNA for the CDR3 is TGTGCCAGCAGCGGCCGGACAGGGCGTGAAGCTTTCTTT. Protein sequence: CASSGRTGREAFF.